Listed here are 11 T cell receptor beta chains from one sample, sequenced in a study of cytomegalovirus exposure and HLA in healthy donors (TCRdb year 2017). Libraries were constructed by the immunoSEQ multiplex PCR assay. For the multiplex PCR, a mixture combining 60 forward primers for TCR Vbeta segments and 13 reverse primers for TCR Jbeta segments was used. The clones in this table, taken by TCRdb from immuneACCESS, are in-frame only. Not every clone is retained; where verified, under half of the shortfall comes from an unresolved V gene, and the cause of the rest is unknown. Within this sample are roughly 120,000 clones, with around 64% of them counted one time only. The ten biggest clones cover approximately 8.6% of the sample. The sample comprised PBMCs. All receptors come from a man under 40 in good health and CMV-seropositive.

The chain links TRBV4-1 to TRBJ1-2; maybe TRBD1 (5 bases). V was shortened by 3 bases and J by 1 base, with 15 bases between the two germline ends. This CDR3 region has 16 residues. Germline CDR1 reads MGHRA; CDR2 reads YSYEKL. The CDR3 is CASSHEDTQINYGYTF. In nucleotides, the CDR3 is TGCGCCAGCAGCCATGAGGACACCCAGATTAACTATGGCTACACCTTC.

The chain links TRBV19 to TRBJ2-2, with TRBD1 matching over 7 bases. This CDR3 region has 16 residues. V shed 6 bases and J 6 bases; nucleotides not matched to a gene: 13. Germline V gene sequence: CDR1 LNHDA, CDR2 SQIVND (reference sequence). CDR3 coding DNA: TGTGCCAGTAGGAAGACAGGGAACCAAGGTCCCGGGGAGCTGTTTTTT. This encodes CASRKTGNQGPGELFF.

The chain joins TRBV7-9 to TRBJ2-2, with a tentative D call TRBD1 (6 bases). The CDR3 extends over 14 amino acids. Trimming removed 4 bases at V and 6 bases at J, with 12 bases between. Germline V lookup: CDR1 SEHNR, CDR2 FQNEAQ (reference sequence). CDR3 protein: CASSSSAGAGELFF. CDR3 in DNA: TGTGCCAGCAGCTCTTCGGCAGGGGCCGGGGAGCTGTTTTTT.

The chain uses TRBV7-2 and TRBJ1-3, with a tentative D call TRBD1 (6 bases). The germline V gene has CDR1 SGHTA and CDR2 FQGNSA. There are 16 residues in the CDR3. Trimming took 4 bases from V and 0 from J, leaving 13 bases between them. In DNA, the CDR3 is TGTGCCAGCAGCTCCCAGGTAGGGGGCTCTGGAAACACCATATATTTT. Amino acids: CASSSQVGGSGNTIYF.

The chain is built from TRBV7-9 and TRBJ2-1; 16 bases agree with TRBD2. Per the germline V gene, CDR1 is SEHNR and CDR2 is FQNEAQ (reference sequence). The CDR3 sequence is 19 residues long. V gave up 3 bases and J gave up 7 bases; unmatched junction bases: 12. The DNA of the CDR3 is TGTGCCAGCAGCTTTTTTAGTGGGACTAGCGGGAGGGCCTGGAATGAGCAGTTCTTC. Protein sequence: CASSFFSGTSGRAWNEQFF.

The V and J genes are TRBV2 and TRBJ1-2, with 7 bases lining up with TRBD1. CDR1 is SNHLY and CDR2 is FYNNEI in the germline V gene. The CDR3 covers 16 residues. The V and J ends lost 4 bases and 4 bases, in that order; junction bases with no gene match: 12. CDR3 coding DNA: TGTGCCAGCAGTGGGGGGACTGAACAGGGGCCCTATGGCTACACCTTC. This codes for CASSGGTEQGPYGYTF.

The rearrangement joins TRBV7-6 to TRBJ2-7; 10 nucleotides align to TRBD2. This CDR3 comprises 15 residues. Germline V gene data show CDR1 as SGHVS and CDR2 as FNYEAQ. Trimming cost V 1 base and J 4 bases; bases outside gene matches: 4. The CDR3 spells CASSLGTSGLYEQYV. The CDR3 DNA follows: TGTGCCAGCAGCTTAGGGACTAGCGGATTGTACGAGCAGTACGTC.

The genes are TRBV7-2 and TRBJ2-7; D is undetermined. Trimming pared 3 bases from V and 4 bases from J, leaving 10 bases between. Looked up from germline, CDR1 is SGHTA and CDR2 is FQGNSA. The CDR3 contains 13 residues. The CDR3 loop is CASSLSAVYEQYV. The DNA for the CDR3 is TGTGCCAGCAGCTTGTCGGCGGTTTACGAGCAGTACGTC.

This clone has a single count. The chain recombines TRBV10-1 with TRBJ2-1, with D maybe TRBD1 (5 bases). The length of the CDR3 is 17 residues. Germline CDR1 is WNHNN and CDR2 is SYGVQD (reference sequence). V lost 2 bases, J lost 0 bases, and 14 bases lay in between. CDR3 DNA: TGCGCCAGCAGTGAGGGGGCAGCTAGAAGCTCCTACAATGAGCAGTTCTTC. Its protein is CASSEGAARSSYNEQFF.

This chain connects TRBV28 to TRBJ1-1, with 8 nucleotides matching TRBD1. The germline gives CDR1 MDHEN, CDR2 SYDVKM. This CDR3 has 13 residues. Trimming removed 10 bases from V and 1 base from J; junction bases left unmatched: 5. In DNA, the CDR3 is TGTGCCACGCAGGGGGCAGGGAACACTGAAGCTTTCTTT. It is translated as CATQGAGNTEAFF.

The chain joins TRBV28 to TRBJ2-1; possible D gene TRBD1, 7 bases. The CDR3 consists of 14 residues. Looked up from germline, CDR1 is MDHEN and CDR2 is SYDVKM. The germline V and J ends were trimmed by 6 bases and 2 bases, with 11 bases remaining between them. Written as DNA, the CDR3 is TGTGCCAGCAGCCAGGGGGGCGCCTACAATGAGCAGTTCTTC. Translated: CASSQGGAYNEQFF.